This is a list of T cell receptor beta chains from one sample in a study of blood T cell repertoires in COVID-19. Generated by immunoSEQ multiplex PCR, the TCRdb table keeps only in-frame clones and is missing some. The sample consists of hundreds of thousands of clones, 90% of them appearing once. Material for sequencing was peripheral blood. The receptors shown here come from a woman aged 40 to 50 with COVID-19, enrolled during active disease. Each CDR3 is given with its conserved first and last residue. The order of the fields is CDR3 protein, CDR3 DNA, J gene, clone size, D gene, V gene. A D gene is named only where the DNA matches it firmly. Clone size is given for some rows only: seen once, a few or many times, or a class if the clone is expanded.

cdr3_aa: CASSPSAKREVPDTQYF; cdr3_nt: TGCGCCAGCAGCCCGTCGGCCAAGCGGGAGGTACCAGATACGCAGTATTTT; j_call: TRBJ2-3; clone_size: once; d_call: TRBD2; v_call: TRBV4-3
cdr3_aa: CASSVEGLGNYGYTF; cdr3_nt: TGTGCCAGCAGTGTGGAGGGGCTCGGGAACTATGGCTACACCTTC; j_call: TRBJ1-2; clone_size: -; d_call: -; v_call: TRBV2
cdr3_aa: CASSLDRMNTEAFF; cdr3_nt: TGTGCCAGCAGCCTAGACAGGATGAACACTGAAGCTTTCTTT; j_call: TRBJ1-1; clone_size: -; d_call: -; v_call: TRBV6-5
cdr3_aa: CASSPKQMKVNYGYTF; cdr3_nt: TGCGCCAGCAGTCCGAAACAGATGAAAGTTAACTATGGCTACACCTTC; j_call: TRBJ1-2; clone_size: few; d_call: -; v_call: TRBV4-1
cdr3_aa: CSVADSGTSDEQFF; cdr3_nt: TGCAGCGTTGCTGACTCCGGGACTAGCGATGAGCAGTTCTTC; j_call: TRBJ2-1; clone_size: -; d_call: TRBD2; v_call: TRBV29-1
cdr3_aa: CASRPGGQGNSPLHF; cdr3_nt: TGTGCCAGCAGGCCCGGCGGGCAGGGGAATTCACCCCTCCACTTT; j_call: TRBJ1-6; clone_size: -; d_call: -; v_call: TRBV27
cdr3_aa: CASSSPSWGGSYNEQFF; cdr3_nt: TGCGCCAGCAGCTCCCCCTCCTGGGGGGGTTCCTACAATGAGCAGTTCTTC; j_call: TRBJ2-1; clone_size: -; d_call: TRBD2; v_call: TRBV5-1
cdr3_aa: CAVSGRAVNEQFF; cdr3_nt: TGTGCCGTTAGTGGGAGGGCCGTCAATGAGCAGTTCTTC; j_call: TRBJ2-1; clone_size: -; d_call: TRBD2; v_call: TRBV27
cdr3_aa: CASSGTGYGYEQYF; cdr3_nt: TGTGCCAGCAGTGGCACAGGGTATGGCTACGAGCAGTACTTC; j_call: TRBJ2-7; clone_size: -; d_call: -; v_call: TRBV2
cdr3_aa: CASSYREGGTDTQYF; cdr3_nt: TGTGCCAGCAGTTACAGGGAAGGGGGCACAGATACGCAGTATTTT; j_call: TRBJ2-3; clone_size: -; d_call: -; v_call: TRBV28
cdr3_aa: CASSRGQMNTEAFF; cdr3_nt: TGTGCCAGCAGCCGAGGACAGATGAACACTGAAGCTTTCTTT; j_call: TRBJ1-1; clone_size: -; d_call: -; v_call: TRBV6-2/TRBV6-3
cdr3_aa: CASSSLLFGELFF; cdr3_nt: TGTGCCAGCAGCTCCCTCTTATTCGGGGAGCTGTTTTTT; j_call: TRBJ2-2; clone_size: -; d_call: -; v_call: TRBV7-2
cdr3_aa: CASSLLGQGRGKETQYF; cdr3_nt: TGTGCCAGCAGTTTATTAGGGCAGGGAAGAGGAAAAGAGACCCAGTACTTC; j_call: TRBJ2-5; clone_size: -; d_call: -; v_call: TRBV27
cdr3_aa: CASSHPKDRRNTEAFF; cdr3_nt: TGCGCCAGCAGTCACCCAAAGGACAGGAGGAACACTGAAGCTTTCTTT; j_call: TRBJ1-1; clone_size: -; d_call: TRBD1; v_call: TRBV23-1
cdr3_aa: CASSYLWGGTEAFF; cdr3_nt: TGTGCCAGCAGTTACCTCTGGGGGGGCACTGAAGCTTTCTTT; j_call: TRBJ1-1; clone_size: -; d_call: -; v_call: TRBV6-5
cdr3_aa: CASSSLAGGFSYEQYF; cdr3_nt: TGTGCCAGCAGTTCACTAGCGGGGGGCTTCTCCTACGAGCAGTACTTC; j_call: TRBJ2-7; clone_size: -; d_call: TRBD2; v_call: TRBV6-5
cdr3_aa: CASRAPGANYGYTF; cdr3_nt: TGTGCCAGCAGGGCCCCAGGCGCTAACTATGGCTACACCTTC; j_call: TRBJ1-2; clone_size: once; d_call: -; v_call: TRBV28
cdr3_aa: CASSLESPVRDSGRYEQYF; cdr3_nt: TGTGCCAGCAGCTTAGAATCGCCCGTAAGGGACAGCGGCCGGTACGAGCAGTACTTC; j_call: TRBJ2-7; clone_size: -; d_call: TRBD1; v_call: TRBV11-2
cdr3_aa: CASRRRSGNTIYF; cdr3_nt: TGTGCCAGCAGACGGAGGTCTGGAAACACCATATATTTT; j_call: TRBJ1-3; clone_size: -; d_call: -; v_call: TRBV12-3/TRBV12-4
cdr3_aa: CASSSPDRGHFF; cdr3_nt: TGTGCCAGCAGCTCCCCGGACAGGGGTCATTTCTTT; j_call: TRBJ1-1; clone_size: -; d_call: TRBD1; v_call: TRBV5-6
cdr3_aa: CASSSQSRLAGGLYEQYF; cdr3_nt: TGTGCCAGCAGTTCCCAATCTCGACTAGCGGGGGGGCTTTACGAGCAGTACTTC; j_call: TRBJ2-7; clone_size: once; d_call: TRBD2; v_call: TRBV28
cdr3_aa: CASSYKPSEQGYNEKLFF; cdr3_nt: TGTGCCAGCAGTTACAAACCGTCGGAACAGGGTTACAATGAAAAACTGTTTTTT; j_call: TRBJ1-4; clone_size: -; d_call: -; v_call: TRBV27
cdr3_aa: CASSVSPTGELFF; cdr3_nt: TGTGCCAGCAGCGTTAGTCCAACCGGGGAGCTGTTTTTT; j_call: TRBJ2-2; clone_size: -; d_call: -; v_call: TRBV7-8
cdr3_aa: CASSPLGGGPDTQYF; cdr3_nt: TGTGCCAGCAGCCCCTTGGGGGGGGGCCCCGATACGCAGTATTTT; j_call: TRBJ2-3; clone_size: -; d_call: -; v_call: TRBV3-1/TRBV3-2
cdr3_aa: CASSPQRGGNYGYTF; cdr3_nt: TGTGCCAGTAGTCCCCAAAGGGGAGGTAACTATGGCTACACCTTC; j_call: TRBJ1-2; clone_size: -; d_call: -; v_call: TRBV19
cdr3_aa: CASSRLGTGWGVNQPQHF; cdr3_nt: TGTGCCAGCAGTCGTCTCGGGACAGGGTGGGGGGTTAATCAGCCCCAGCATTTT; j_call: TRBJ1-5; clone_size: -; d_call: TRBD1; v_call: TRBV28
cdr3_aa: CATSRDKGQARSYEQYF; cdr3_nt: TGTGCCACCAGCAGAGATAAAGGCCAGGCAAGATCCTACGAGCAGTACTTC; j_call: TRBJ2-7; clone_size: -; d_call: -; v_call: TRBV15
cdr3_aa: CASSPRRQGAGVAKNIQYF; cdr3_nt: TGTGCCAGCTCACCAAGGAGACAGGGGGCCGGGGTAGCCAAAAACATTCAGTACTTC; j_call: TRBJ2-4; clone_size: once; d_call: TRBD1; v_call: TRBV18
cdr3_aa: CASSLDTGGNQPQHF; cdr3_nt: TGCGCCAGCAGCTTGGATACAGGTGGAAATCAGCCCCAGCATTTT; j_call: TRBJ1-5; clone_size: -; d_call: -; v_call: TRBV5-1
cdr3_aa: CASSLEQGTEAFF; cdr3_nt: TGTGCCAGCAGCTTAGAACAGGGAACTGAAGCTTTCTTT; j_call: TRBJ1-1; clone_size: -; d_call: -; v_call: TRBV11-3
cdr3_aa: CASSFLGQGDTEAFF; cdr3_nt: TGCGCCAGCAGCTTCCTAGGACAGGGGGACACTGAAGCTTTCTTT; j_call: TRBJ1-1; clone_size: -; d_call: TRBD1; v_call: TRBV5-1
cdr3_aa: CASSSPGTGMNQPQHF; cdr3_nt: TGTGCCAGCAGCTCTCCCGGGACAGGGATGAATCAGCCCCAGCATTTT; j_call: TRBJ1-5; clone_size: -; d_call: TRBD1; v_call: TRBV7-2
cdr3_aa: CASRTLGQVTNQPQHF; cdr3_nt: TGTGCCAGTAGAACCCTTGGACAGGTTACAAATCAGCCCCAGCATTTT; j_call: TRBJ1-5; clone_size: -; d_call: TRBD1; v_call: TRBV19
cdr3_aa: CASSQNRAEEKLFF; cdr3_nt: TGCGCCAGCAGCCAAAACAGGGCAGAAGAAAAACTGTTTTTT; j_call: TRBJ1-4; clone_size: once; d_call: -; v_call: TRBV4-3
cdr3_aa: CASSVSGGYETQYF; cdr3_nt: TGTGCCAGCAGCGTTAGCGGGGGGTACGAGACCCAGTACTTC; j_call: TRBJ2-5; clone_size: -; d_call: TRBD2; v_call: TRBV5-6
cdr3_aa: CASSPPAISGNTIYF; cdr3_nt: TGTGCCAGCTCACCACCCGCGATCTCTGGAAACACCATATATTTT; j_call: TRBJ1-3; clone_size: -; d_call: -; v_call: TRBV18
cdr3_aa: CASIPRTGTNTGELFF; cdr3_nt: TGTGCCAGCATCCCTAGGACAGGGACGAACACCGGGGAGCTGTTTTTT; j_call: TRBJ2-2; clone_size: few; d_call: TRBD1; v_call: TRBV28
cdr3_aa: CASSPLGTGSSPLHF; cdr3_nt: TGTGCCAGCAGCCCTCTGGGGACAGGGTCCTCACCCCTCCACTTT; j_call: TRBJ1-6; clone_size: -; d_call: TRBD1; v_call: TRBV7-9
cdr3_aa: CAISRESNQPQHF; cdr3_nt: TGTGCCATCTCACGGGAGAGCAATCAGCCCCAGCATTTT; j_call: TRBJ1-5; clone_size: -; d_call: -; v_call: TRBV10-3
cdr3_aa: CAGGWENTEAFF; cdr3_nt: TGTGCCGGAGGGTGGGAGAACACTGAAGCTTTCTTT; j_call: TRBJ1-1; clone_size: -; d_call: -; v_call: TRBV30